This section outlines one T cell receptor beta chain sequence together with its context. Germline CDR1 is SGHNT and CDR2 is YENEEA. J was trimmed by 6 bases and V by 3 bases; bases with no gene match: 2. The CDR3 extends over 12 amino acids. The data are from a study of blood T cell repertoires in COVID-19. Data came from immunoSEQ multiplex PCR; TCRdb stores just in-frame clones and leaves some out. The profile shows some 200,000 clones, 87% of them singletons. The TCR was taken from a man under 40 in a cohort exposed to, infected with or recovered from COVID-19 (not recorded which). The sample taken for sequencing was PBMCs or T cells enriched from blood (not recorded which). The J gene is TRBJ2-7, the V gene TRBV11-3, with TRBD1 matching over 7 bases. The CDR3 DNA reads as TGTGCCAGCAGCTTCGGACAGGCCGAGCAGTACTTC. It is translated as CASSFGQAEQYF.